This record concerns one T cell receptor (beta chain) sequence. Antigen specificity is unknown. The entry originates in a study of T cell clonotyping in hematopoietic cell transplantation. Study findings and constraints: Recipient TCR diversity dropped after transplant; expanded clonotypes rose from day 30 to 180. Graft donor and pretransplant recipient Inverse Simpson Index values predicted broader posttransplant TCR diversity. At the given depth, recipient repertoires were over 97% de novo clonotypes.

Only in-frame clones appear in the TCRdb table, and some are missing; sequencing was by immunoSEQ multiplex PCR. Of over 25,000 clones listed, nearly 97% were seen once; the top ten hold roughly 1.4%. The CDR3 contains 15 residues. V was pared by 6 bases and J by 4 bases, with 10 bases of the junction left unmatched. CDR1 is SNHLY, CDR2 FYNNEI, per germline. Material: peripheral blood mononuclear cells. The receptor's source is a man aged 45-60 years in good health. Some clones in this sample may be carry-over from other donors' samples. The chain employs TRBV2 and TRBJ1-2; the match to TRBD1 covers 8 bases. CDR3 protein: CASSGRGQIFYGYTF. DNA for the CDR3: TGTGCCAGCAGCGGCAGGGGGCAAATCTTCTATGGCTACACCTTC.